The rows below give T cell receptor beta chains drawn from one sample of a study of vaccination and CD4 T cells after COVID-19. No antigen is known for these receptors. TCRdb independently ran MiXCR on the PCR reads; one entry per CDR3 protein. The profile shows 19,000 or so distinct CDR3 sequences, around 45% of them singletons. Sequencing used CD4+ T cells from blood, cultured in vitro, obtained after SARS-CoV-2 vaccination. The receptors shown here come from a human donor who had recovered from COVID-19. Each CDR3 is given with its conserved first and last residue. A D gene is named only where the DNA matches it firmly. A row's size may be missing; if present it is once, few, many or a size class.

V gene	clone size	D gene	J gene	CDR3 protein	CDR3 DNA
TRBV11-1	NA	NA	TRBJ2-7	CASSLEWGSTYEQYF	TGTGCCAGCAGCTTGGAGTGGGGATCAACCTACGAGCAGTACTTC
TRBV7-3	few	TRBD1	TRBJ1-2	CASSLGTGVGGYTF	TGTGCCAGCAGCTTAGGGACAGGGGTGGGTGGCTACACCTTC
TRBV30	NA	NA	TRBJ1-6	CAWSTRTWDSPLHF	TGTGCCTGGAGCACCCGGACTTGGGATTCACCCCTCCACTTT
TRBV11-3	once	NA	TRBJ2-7	CASSLLGSRGEQYF	TGTGCCAGCAGCTTACTAGGATCCCGAGGGGAGCAGTACTTC
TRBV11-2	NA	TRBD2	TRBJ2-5	CASSLVGGSGETQYF	TGTGCCAGCAGCTTAGTAGGCGGGAGCGGTGAGACCCAGTACTTC
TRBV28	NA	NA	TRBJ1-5	CASGRNQPQHF	TGTGCCAGCGGCCGCAATCAGCCCCAGCATTTT
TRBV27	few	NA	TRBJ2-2	CASEAANTGELFF	TGTGCCAGCGAGGCTGCGAACACCGGGGAGCTGTTTTTT
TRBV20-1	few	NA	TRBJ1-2	CSARNHLYGYTF	TGCAGTGCTAGAAATCACCTCTATGGCTACACCTTC
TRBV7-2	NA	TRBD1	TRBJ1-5	CASSLGTGSNQPQHF	TGTGCCAGCAGCTTAGGGACAGGGAGCAATCAGCCCCAGCATTTT
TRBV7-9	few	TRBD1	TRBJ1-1	CASSAEGQGNTEAFF	TGTGCCAGCAGCGCAGAGGGACAGGGGAACACTGAAGCTTTCTTT
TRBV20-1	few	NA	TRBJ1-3	CSARKAPSGNTIYF	TGCAGTGCTAGAAAGGCACCTTCTGGAAACACCATATATTTT
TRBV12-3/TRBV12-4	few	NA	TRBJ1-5	CASSETVGNQPQHF	TGTGCCAGCAGTGAAACGGTGGGCAATCAGCCCCAGCATTTT
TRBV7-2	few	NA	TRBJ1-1	CASSWDPGTEAFF	TGTGCCAGCAGCTGGGACCCTGGCACTGAAGCTTTCTTT
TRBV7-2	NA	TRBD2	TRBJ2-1	CASSPTSGEYNEQFF	TGTGCCAGCAGCCCGACTAGCGGAGAATACAATGAGCAGTTCTTC
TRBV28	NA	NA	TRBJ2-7	CASRSPTIPYEQYF	TGTGCCAGCCGTAGTCCGACTATTCCATACGAGCAGTACTTC
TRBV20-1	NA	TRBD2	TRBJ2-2	CSTRAGGLAGELFF	TGCAGCACTAGGGCGGGAGGATTAGCCGGGGAGCTGTTTTTT
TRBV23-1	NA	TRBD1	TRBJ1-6	CASPPGQGASPLHF	TGCGCCAGCCCCCCGGGACAGGGGGCTTCACCCCTCCACTTT
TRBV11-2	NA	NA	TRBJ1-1	CASSQVLYTEAFF	TGTGCCAGCAGCCAAGTTCTGTACACTGAAGCTTTCTTT
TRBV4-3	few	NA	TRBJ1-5	CASSHHRDGNQPQHF	TGCGCCAGCAGCCATCACCGGGACGGTAATCAGCCCCAGCATTTT